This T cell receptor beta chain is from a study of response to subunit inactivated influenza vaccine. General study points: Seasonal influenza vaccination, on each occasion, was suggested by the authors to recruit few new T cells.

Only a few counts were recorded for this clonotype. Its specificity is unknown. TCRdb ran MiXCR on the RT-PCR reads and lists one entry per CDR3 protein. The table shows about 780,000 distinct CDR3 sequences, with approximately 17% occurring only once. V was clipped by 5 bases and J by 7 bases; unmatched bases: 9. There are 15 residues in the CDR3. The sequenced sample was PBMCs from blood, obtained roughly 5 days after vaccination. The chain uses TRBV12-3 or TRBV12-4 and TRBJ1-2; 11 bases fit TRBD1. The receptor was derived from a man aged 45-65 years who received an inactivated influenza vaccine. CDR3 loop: CASSARTGGAAGYTF. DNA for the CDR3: TGTGCCAGCAGTGCGCGGACAGGGGGCGCGGCTGGCTACACCTTC.